Given below is one TCR beta chain in context. Its antigen is undetermined. This entry is derived from a study of T cells after yellow fever vaccination. Study-wide results and caveats: A limited proportion of clonotypes was detected within both the CD4 and CD8 compartments. Boosting was followed by the reappearance of most primary-vaccination clones (roughly 95% CD4, about 89% CD8).

TCRdb used MiXCR to reprocess the 5' RACE reads, holding one entry per CDR3 protein. Of 300,000 to 350,000 distinct CDR3 sequences in the sample, around 3.9% were seen once. Trimming removed 6 bases at V and 1 base at J, with 12 bases between. Germline CDR1 MNHEY, CDR2 SVGAGI. The CDR3 consists of 15 residues. Specimen: PBMCs, collected 5 days after the yellow fever booster vaccination. The TCR comes from a man in his late teens or twenties who received the YFV17D yellow fever vaccine. This chain joins TRBV6-5 and TRBJ1-4; maybe TRBD1 (5 bases). DNA of the CDR3: TGTGCCAGCAGGCAGGGCGTCCGAACTAATGAAAAACTGTTTTTT. Its translation is CASRQGVRTNEKLFF.